This T cell receptor (beta chain) was documented in a study of cytomegalovirus exposure and HLA in healthy donors. Overall study results and limits: Later analysis reportedly placed an Asian-associated ancestry cluster below the roughly 600-donor mean in N-insertions. Researchers reported in a later analysis that a missense DCLRE1C variant was tied to TCR beta V- and J-gene trimming. Some public TCRs appeared in many individuals, while most sequences were rare.

Points on this clone: The target antigen is unknown.

V was cut by 0 bases and J by 0 bases, with 13 bases left in between. The length of the CDR3 is 16 residues. CDR1 and CDR2 from the germline V gene are SGHNT and YYREEE (reference sequence). Both 60 Vbeta primers and 13 Jbeta primers went into the PCR. Only in-frame clones appear in the TCRdb table, and some are missing; sequencing was by immunoSEQ multiplex PCR. The profile covers 200,000 to 250,000 clones, with 75% to 85% appearing a single time and around 2.9% taken by the ten largest. The sequence was collected from a woman aged 55-70 years in good health and CMV-seropositive. The sample comprised PBMCs. The chain uses TRBV5-4 and TRBJ2-7; tentative D call: TRBD1 (6 bases). The CDR3 protein is CASSLATGSNSYEQYF. DNA for the CDR3: TGTGCCAGCAGCTTGGCTACAGGGAGCAACTCCTACGAGCAGTACTTC. Together with reference TRBV5-4 and TRBJ2-7, the CDR3 gives the full variable domain: ETGVTQSPTHLIKTRGQQVTLRCSSQSGHNTVSWYQQALGQGPQFIFQYYREEENGRGNFPPRFSGLQFPNYSSELNVNALELDDSALYLCASSLATGSNSYEQYFGPGTRLTVT.